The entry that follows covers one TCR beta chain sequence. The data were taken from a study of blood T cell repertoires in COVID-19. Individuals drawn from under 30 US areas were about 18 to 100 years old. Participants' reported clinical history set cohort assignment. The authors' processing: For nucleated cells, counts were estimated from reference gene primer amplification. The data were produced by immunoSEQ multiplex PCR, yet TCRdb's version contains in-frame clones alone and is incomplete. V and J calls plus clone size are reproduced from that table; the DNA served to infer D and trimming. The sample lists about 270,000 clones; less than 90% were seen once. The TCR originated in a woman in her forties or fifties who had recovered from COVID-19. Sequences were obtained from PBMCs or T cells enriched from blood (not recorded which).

As DNA, the CDR3 is TGTGCCAGTTCCCCCGGTCTGGTTCAGCCCCAGCATTTT. It specifies CASSPGLVQPQHF. This chain connects TRBV19 to TRBJ1-5; D is uncertain. The V end was cut by 8 bases, the J end by 6 bases, with 14 bases between. In germline, CDR1 is LNHDA, CDR2 SQIVND (reference sequence). The length of the CDR3 is 13 residues.